What follows are 8 T cell receptor beta chains derived from one specimen sequenced in a study of OX40 agonist ivuxolimab in advanced cancers. Libraries were prepared through the immunoSEQ multiplex PCR assay. TCRdb carries this immuneACCESS record with in-frame sequences only. Its versions omit some clonotypes, under half of them owing to an unresolved V gene in the studies checked, with the rest unexplained. For this sample there are tens of thousands of clones; just over 90% appear just once. The ten largest clones add up to around 13% of the sample. The sample here was CD4+ or CD8+ T cells sorted from blood, taken in a trial of the OX40 agonist ivuxolimab. The receptors here all came from an adult with an advanced solid tumor such as melanoma, head and neck, liver or kidney cancer.

V is TRBV15 and J is TRBJ1-2; 7 nucleotides agree with TRBD1. Germline CDR1 is LNHNV and CDR2 is YYDKDF (reference sequence). V shed 0 bases and J 3 bases; nucleotides not matched to a gene: 4. CDR3 length: 15 amino acids. The CDR3 bases are TGTGCCACCAGCAGAGACCAGGGGGTATACTATGGCTACACCTTC. Its protein product is CATSRDQGVYYGYTF.

The chain combines TRBV7-9 with TRBJ2-3; possible D gene TRBD2, 6 bases. Trimming cost V 1 base and J 2 bases, with 19 bases left between them. The length of the CDR3 is 18 residues. Germline assignment: CDR1 SEHNR and CDR2 FQNEAQ (reference sequence). The DNA for the CDR3 is TGTGCCAGCAGCTTAGGTTCTTCGACTAGAACCTACACAGATACGCAGTATTTT. It yields the protein CASSLGSSTRTYTDTQYF.

The J gene is TRBJ2-3, the V gene TRBV5-5; D unclear. Between the trimmed V and J ends, which lost 0 bases and 2 bases, there was a span of 7 bases. This CDR3 has 14 amino acids. The V gene's germline CDR1 is SGHKS and CDR2 YYEKEE (reference sequence). CDR3 sequence (DNA): TGTGCCAGCAGCTTGGTACCAACCACAGATACGCAGTATTTT. Translation gives CASSLVPTTDTQYF.

The CDR3 region is CASSVQGTSGNTIYF. The CDR3 region has the DNA TGTGCCAGCAGCGTGCAGGGAACCTCTGGAAACACCATATATTTT. The chain employs TRBV9 and TRBJ1-3, with a possible D match to TRBD1 (5 bases). V was cut by 2 bases and J by 0 bases, with 9 bases left in between. The CDR3 runs 15 residues. Germline lookup yields CDR1 SGDLS and CDR2 YYNGEE.

The chain is built from TRBV9 and TRBJ1-1; maybe TRBD1 (5 bases). The CDR3 runs 13 residues. Germline values: CDR1 SGDLS, CDR2 YYNGEE. V was trimmed by 4 bases and J by 7 bases, leaving 14 bases between them. CDR3 residues: CASSSITGVEAFF. In DNA, the CDR3 is TGTGCCAGCAGCTCGATCACAGGCGTTGAAGCTTTCTTT.

The chain links TRBV6-1 to TRBJ2-3; D may be TRBD1 (6 bases). The CDR3 is 15 amino acids. CDR1 and CDR2 from the germline V gene are MNHNS and SASEGT. Between the trimmed V and J ends, which lost 5 bases and 2 bases, there was a span of 14 bases. The CDR3 DNA sequence: TGTGCCAGCAGTCTCCTACAGGGTGCCACAGATACGCAGTATTTT. It codes for CASSLLQGATDTQYF.

The chain uses TRBV6-1 and TRBJ1-1, with D unresolved. Trimming pared 4 bases from V and 0 bases from J, leaving 9 bases between. This CDR3 is built from 14 residues. Germline assignment: CDR1 MNHNS and CDR2 SASEGT. The CDR3 DNA sequence: TGTGCCAGCAGTGTTGCAGGACTGAACACTGAAGCTTTCTTT. It encodes CASSVAGLNTEAFF.

The V call is TRBV7-2, the J call TRBJ2-3, with 7 positions matching TRBD2. Unmatched junction bases numbered 3, after V lost 4 bases and J lost 8 bases. The germline gives CDR1 SGHTA, CDR2 FQGNSA. This CDR3 has 12 amino acids. This CDR3 reads CASSSTGGTQYF. CDR3 bases: TGTGCCAGCAGCTCGACGGGGGGTACGCAGTATTTT.